This T cell receptor beta chain originates from a study of identical twins. The length of the CDR3 is 14 residues. Looked up from germline, CDR1 is SGDLS and CDR2 is YYNGEE. Trimming cost V 3 bases and J 8 bases; bases outside gene matches: 7. Notes on this clonotype: Its antigen is undetermined.

Study-level findings and limits: Out-of-frame beta sequences exhibited a weaker degree of excess twin sharing.

TCRdb passed the 5' RACE reads through MiXCR, listing each CDR3 protein once. The sample yields some 730,000 distinct CDR3 sequences, 15% to 20% seen once. A further study also used this sample, focusing on T cells expressing NK-cell markers. From that paper: Out of eight donors sequenced, seven tested HCMV-seropositive and the remaining one seronegative.

The gene calls are TRBV9 and TRBJ2-1; the match to TRBD1 covers 8 bases. The sequence was obtained from a woman younger than 35 in good health. The sequenced sample consisted of PBMCs. CDR3: CASSARQGRDEQFF. The CDR3 DNA sequence: TGTGCCAGCAGCGCCCGACAGGGGCGCGATGAGCAGTTCTTC.